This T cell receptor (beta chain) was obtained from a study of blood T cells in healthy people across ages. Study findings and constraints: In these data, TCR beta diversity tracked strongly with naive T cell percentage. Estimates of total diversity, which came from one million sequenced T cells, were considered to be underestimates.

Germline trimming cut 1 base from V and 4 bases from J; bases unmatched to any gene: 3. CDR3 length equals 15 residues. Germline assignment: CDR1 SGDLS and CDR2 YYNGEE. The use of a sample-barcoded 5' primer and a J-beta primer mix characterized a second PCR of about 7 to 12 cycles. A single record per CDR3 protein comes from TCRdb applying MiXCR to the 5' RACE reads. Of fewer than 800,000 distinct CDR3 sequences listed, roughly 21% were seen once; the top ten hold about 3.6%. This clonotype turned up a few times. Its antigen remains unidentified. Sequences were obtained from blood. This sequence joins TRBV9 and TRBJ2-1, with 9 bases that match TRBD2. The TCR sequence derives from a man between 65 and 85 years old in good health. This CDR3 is CASSVRLAAYNEQFF. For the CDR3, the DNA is TGTGCCAGCAGCGTAAGACTAGCGGCTTACAATGAGCAGTTCTTC. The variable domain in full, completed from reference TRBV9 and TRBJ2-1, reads DSGVTQTPKHLITATGQRVTLRCSPRSGDLSVYWYQQSLDQGLQFLIQYYNGEERAKGNILERFSAQQFPDLHSELNLSSLELGDSALYFCASSVRLAAYNEQFFGPGTRLTVL.